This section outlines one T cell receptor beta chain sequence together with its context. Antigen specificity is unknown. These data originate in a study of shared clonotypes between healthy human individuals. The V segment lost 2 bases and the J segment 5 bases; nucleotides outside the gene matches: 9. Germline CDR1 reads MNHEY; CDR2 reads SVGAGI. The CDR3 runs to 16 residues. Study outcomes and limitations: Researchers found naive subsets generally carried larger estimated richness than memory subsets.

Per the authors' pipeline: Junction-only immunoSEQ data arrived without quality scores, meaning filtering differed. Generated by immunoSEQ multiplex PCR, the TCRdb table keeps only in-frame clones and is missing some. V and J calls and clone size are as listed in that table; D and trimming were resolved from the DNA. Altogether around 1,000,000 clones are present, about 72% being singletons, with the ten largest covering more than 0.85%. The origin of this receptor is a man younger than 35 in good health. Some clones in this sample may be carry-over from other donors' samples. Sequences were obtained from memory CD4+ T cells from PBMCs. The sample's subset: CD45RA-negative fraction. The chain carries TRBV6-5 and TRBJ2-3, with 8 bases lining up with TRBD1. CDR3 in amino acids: CASSYQGTGFVDTQYF. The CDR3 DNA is TGTGCCAGCAGTTACCAGGGGACAGGATTTGTAGATACGCAGTATTTT.